A single sample gave rise to the 21 T cell receptor beta chains below, sequenced in a study of regulatory and conventional T cells in breast cancer (dated by TCRdb to about 2015). Library preparation used PCR. Sequencing took place on an Illumina MiSeq. Using fastp at Q25 and MiXCR, TCRdb reprocessed the public reads and kept productive beta chains. Rows with a matching CDR3 protein are joined into one entry that keeps the most common DNA and genes. This sample comprises around 16,000 distinct CDR3 sequences, approximately 29% of them detected only once. The top ten clones comprise approximately 1.5% of the sample. Sequencing used conventional T cells from blood. The source of these receptors is a female donor in good health.

This clonotype showed up just once. The chain couples TRBV5-5 to TRBJ2-1; D is uncertain. V was trimmed by 0 bases and J by 8 bases, leaving 9 bases between them. Germline-derived CDR1 and CDR2 are SGHKS and YYEKEE (reference sequence). The CDR3 is made up of 13 amino acids. The CDR3: CASSLERVDEQFF. DNA for the CDR3: TGTGCCAGCAGCTTGGAAAGGGTTGATGAGCAGTTCTTC. Based on the CDR3 plus reference TRBV5-5 and TRBJ2-1, the full variable domain is DAGVTQSPTHLIKTRGQQVTLRCSPISGHKSVSWYQQVLGQGPQFIFQYYEKEERGRGNFPDRFSARQFPNYSSELNVNALLLGDSALYLCASSLERVDEQFFGPGTRLTVL.

DNA of the CDR3: TGTGCCAGCAGCTTCGGACAGGCTCTAATGAACACTGAAGCTTTCTTT. Its translation: CASSFGQALMNTEAFF. The rearrangement joins TRBV2 to TRBJ1-1; 7 bases agree with TRBD1. J gave up 0 bases and V 6 bases, and 10 bases lay outside the gene matches. The length of the CDR3 is 16 residues. The germline V gene has CDR1 SNHLY and CDR2 FYNNEI.

The chain carries TRBV7-2 and TRBJ2-5; D gene unclear. V dropped 5 bases and J dropped 2 bases, with 6 bases sitting between them. The CDR3 is made up of 12 amino acids. CDR1 SGHTA and CDR2 FQGNSA come from the germline V gene. The DNA for the CDR3 is TGTGCCAGCAGCCCCCTGCAAGAGACCCAGTACTTC. Its protein is CASSPLQETQYF.

This clonotype was recorded a few times. CDR3 residues: CASSTRVPVETQYF. The CDR3 DNA follows: TGTGCCAGCAGCACCCGGGTCCCGGTAGAGACCCAGTACTTC. V gene TRBV7-8 combines with J gene TRBJ2-5, with D unresolved. CDR3 length equals 14 residues. The V end was cut by 5 bases, the J end by 4 bases, with 14 bases between. Per the germline V gene, CDR1 is SGHVS and CDR2 is FQNEAQ.

This chain links TRBV7-6 with TRBJ2-3; D tentatively fits TRBD1 or TRBD2 (5 bases each). CDR1 is SGHVS and CDR2 is FNYEAQ in the germline V gene. V lost 8 bases and J 5 bases, leaving 8 bases between the germline ends. The CDR3 is made up of 11 amino acids. The CDR3 spells CASSRGDTQYF. The CDR3 DNA sequence: TGTGCCAGCTCGAGGGGAGATACGCAGTATTTT. Variable domain in full (rest from reference TRBV7-6 and TRBJ2-3): GAGVSQSPRYKVTKRGQDVALRCDPISGHVSLYWYRQALGQGPEFLTYFNYEAQQDKSGLPNDRFSAERPEGSISTLTIQRTEQRDSAMYRCASSRGDTQYFGPGTRLTVL.

Comment on this clonotype: A much larger clone lies a single base off, so this may be a read error. The V and J genes are TRBV6-5 and TRBJ2-7; 12 nucleotides line up with TRBD2. CDR3 length: 19 residues. The germline gives CDR1 MNHEY, CDR2 SVGAGI. The V and J ends lost 6 bases and 12 bases, in that order; junction bases with no gene match: 27. The CDR3 region has the DNA TGTGCCAGCAGCAAGAAAGGACCCGGGACTAGCGGGCGTTCAAACCAACGGTACTTC. It translates to CASSKKGPGTSGRSNQRYF.

By share of the sample, this clonotype is medium-sized. The V call is TRBV11-3, the J call TRBJ2-2; possibly TRBD1 for D (6 bases). The CDR3 is 15 residues long. CDR1 is SGHNT, CDR2 YENEEA, per germline. Trimming shortened V by 4 bases and J by 8 bases, and 17 bases separated the two germline ends. The CDR3 region is CASSSGHPLEGELFF. CDR3 bases: TGTGCCAGCAGCTCGGGACACCCACTGGAAGGGGAGCTGTTTTTT.

This clonotype is medium-sized. The V call is TRBV4-2, the J call TRBJ2-1, with D tentatively TRBD1 (6 bases). The CDR3 consists of 15 residues. Germline-derived CDR1 and CDR2 are LGHNA and YNFKEQ. Trimming removed 0 bases at V and 5 bases at J, with 11 bases between. CDR3 protein: CASSQDGTQNNEQFF. As DNA, the CDR3 is TGTGCCAGCAGCCAAGATGGGACACAAAACAATGAGCAGTTCTTC.

This clonotype was observed a few times. This rearrangement joins TRBV11-2 to TRBJ1-6, with TRBD1 as a possible D gene (6 bases). The germline gives CDR1 SGHAT, CDR2 FQNNGV. V dropped 5 bases and J dropped 7 bases, with 18 bases sitting between them. The CDR3 has 16 residues. This CDR3 reads CASSPSTGFWNSPLHF. In DNA, the CDR3 is TGTGCCAGCAGCCCCTCAACAGGGTTTTGGAATTCACCCCTCCACTTT.

This clonotype is a singleton in its sample. This chain uses TRBV6-2 or TRBV6-3 with TRBJ2-5, with 10 bases that match TRBD2. The CDR3 loop spans 15 amino acids. Germline trimming cut 2 bases from V and 1 base from J; bases unmatched to any gene: 1. Germline V lookup: CDR1 MNHEY, CDR2 SVGEGT. CDR3 nucleotides: TGTGCCAGCAGTTACGGGACTAGCGTCCAAGAGACCCAGTACTTC. Translation gives CASSYGTSVQETQYF.

This clonotype was seen repeatedly, ten times or more. The chain carries TRBV5-1 and TRBJ2-7; 9 bases match TRBD1. Germline loops: CDR1 SGHRS, CDR2 YFSETQ. The trim removed 0 bases at V and 4 bases at J, leaving 5 bases unmatched. The CDR3 extends over 15 amino acids. The CDR3 coding sequence is TGCGCCAGCAGCTTGGGGTCCGGGACAGGGTACGAGCAGTACTTC. Amino acids: CASSLGSGTGYEQYF.

Only a few counts were recorded for this clonotype. The gene calls are TRBV20-1 and TRBJ1-5; maybe TRBD1 (5 bases). The V and J ends lost 0 bases and 5 bases respectively, with 11 bases between them. The CDR3 is 14 residues long. Germline V gene sequence: CDR1 DFQATT, CDR2 SNEGSKA (reference sequence). CDR3 loop: CSARDGAEDQPQHF. CDR3 DNA sequence: TGCAGTGCTAGAGACGGGGCGGAGGATCAGCCCCAGCATTTT.

The V and J genes are TRBV6-5 and TRBJ1-2; 11 bases align to TRBD1. The CDR3 runs to 16 residues. J was trimmed by 7 bases and V by 2 bases; bases with no gene match: 9. Germline lookup yields CDR1 MNHEY and CDR2 SVGAGI. DNA for the CDR3: TGTGCCAGCAGTTACCGTAACCGGGACAGGGGGTCTGGCTACACCTTC. Translated: CASSYRNRDRGSGYTF.

The rearrangement uses TRBV19 and TRBJ2-3; TRBD2 aligns across 7 bases. The CDR3 sequence is 15 residues long. V shed 3 bases, J shed 2 bases, and the junction held 5 bases outside the gene matches. Per germline, CDR1 LNHDA and CDR2 SQIVND (reference sequence). The CDR3 sequence is CASSISGGITDTQYF. CDR3 coding DNA: TGTGCCAGTAGTATCTCCGGGGGGATCACAGATACGCAGTATTTT.

This clonotype qualifies as medium-sized (0.01 to 0.1%). The chain employs TRBV3-1 and TRBJ1-1, with D perhaps matching TRBD1 (5 bases). The CDR3 spans 14 residues. Trimming took off 3 bases at V and 3 bases at J, with 11 bases between the two ends. Germline CDR1 is LGHDT and CDR2 is YNNKEL (reference sequence). DNA for the CDR3: TGTGCCAGCAGCCACCCGGGGCCGGACACTGAAGCTTTCTTT. Encoded protein: CASSHPGPDTEAFF.

This clonotype was observed a few times. The CDR3 DNA is TGTGCCAGCAGCCAAGTTAGGACAGCGAGACTGTTTTTT. Translation gives CASSQVRTARLFF. V is TRBV14 and J is TRBJ1-4; D is possibly TRBD1 (6 bases). The germline V and J ends were trimmed by 1 base and 13 bases, with 13 bases remaining between them. Germline V CDR1 and CDR2: SGHDN, FVKESK. The CDR3 extends over 13 amino acids.

In regard to this clonotype: The conserved final phenylalanine or tryptophan is absent from the CDR3, which likely points to a read error. CDR3: CASSLKAGVIPQYS. DNA of the CDR3: TGTGCCAGCAGCCTAAAGGCGGGGGTGATACCGCAGTATTCT. The gene calls are TRBV7-2 and TRBJ2-3; 7 nucleotides match TRBD2. V lost 5 bases, J lost 10 bases, and 12 bases stayed unmatched. Looked up from germline, CDR1 is SGHTA and CDR2 is FQGNSA. This CDR3 is built from 14 residues.

The chain couples TRBV6-7 to TRBJ2-3, with D possibly matching TRBD1 (6 bases). TRBV6-7 is treated as an ORF (open reading frame) with a function not yet certain. Trimming shortened V by 9 bases and J by 1 base, and 23 bases separated the two germline ends. The CDR3 sequence is 17 residues long. CDR3 in DNA: TGTGCCAGGACCCCACCGCGAACAGGGCATTGCACAGATACGCAGTATTTT. It codes for CARTPPRTGHCTDTQYF.

The chain combines TRBV20-1 with TRBJ2-3; 10 bases line up with TRBD1. Germline V gives CDR1 DFQATT, CDR2 SNEGSKA (reference sequence). V dropped 5 bases and J dropped 0; count of bases not matched to a gene: 14. The CDR3 runs to 18 residues. CDR3 protein: CSAPPDRGPLSSTDTQYF. The CDR3 coding sequence is TGCAGTGCTCCACCCGACAGGGGGCCCCTATCTAGCACAGATACGCAGTATTTT.

The genes are TRBV24-1 and TRBJ2-1; D not certain. The germline V gene has CDR1 KGHDR and CDR2 SFDVKD. Between the trimmed V and J ends, which lost 5 bases and 7 bases, there was a span of 5 bases. The CDR3 sequence is 11 residues long. The CDR3 region has the DNA TGTGCCACCAGTGCTGGAAATGAGCAGTTCTTC. Its protein product is CATSAGNEQFF.

The rearrangement uses TRBV5-4 and TRBJ2-1; 10 bases are a match to TRBD2. The trim removed 0 bases at V and 4 bases at J, leaving 10 bases unmatched. The CDR3 sequence is 18 residues long. Germline V gene sequence: CDR1 SGHNT, CDR2 YYREEE (reference sequence). The CDR3 sequence: CASSLAAGGPLSYNEQFF. The CDR3 DNA sequence: TGTGCCAGCAGCTTGGCAGCGGGAGGGCCTTTGAGTTACAATGAGCAGTTCTTC.